The present T cell receptor (beta chain) was sequenced within a study of CD8 T cells in ankylosing spondylitis. TCRdb itself ran the 5' RACE reads through MiXCR, one entry per CDR3 protein. The top ten hold just over 1% of the sample, which has around 480,000 distinct CDR3 sequences, 17% seen once. Whole-study findings and limits: Typical of ankylosing spondylitis blood, it appeared, was a TCR beta motif of eight highly homologous variants. In ankylosing spondylitis patients, matched synovial fluid reportedly showed significant enrichment of disease-linked clones.

In regard to this clonotype: The antigen remains unidentified.

The CDR3 sequence is 14 residues long. Germline assignment: CDR1 SGHTA and CDR2 FQGTGA. Trimming left V 5 bases short and J 8 bases short, with 18 bases between. The origin of this receptor is a male donor with ankylosing spondylitis. The rearrangement joins TRBV7-3 to TRBJ1-1; TRBD1 might be the D (5 bases). Sample: blood, either unsorted or a sorted T cell fraction (not recorded which). The CDR3 region is CASSPRGGSPEAFF. CDR3 bases: TGTGCCAGCAGCCCACGGGGGGGATCCCCCGAAGCTTTCTTT.